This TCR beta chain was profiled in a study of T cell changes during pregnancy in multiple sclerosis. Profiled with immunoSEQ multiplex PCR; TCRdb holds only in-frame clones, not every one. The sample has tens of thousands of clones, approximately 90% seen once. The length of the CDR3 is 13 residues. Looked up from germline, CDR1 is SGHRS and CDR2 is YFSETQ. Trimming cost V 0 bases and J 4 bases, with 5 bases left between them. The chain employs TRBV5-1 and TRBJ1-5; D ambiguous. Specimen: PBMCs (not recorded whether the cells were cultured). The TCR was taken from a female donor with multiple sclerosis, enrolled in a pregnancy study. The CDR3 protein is CASSLAGNQPQHF. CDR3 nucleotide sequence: TGCGCCAGCAGCTTGGCGGGGAATCAGCCCCAGCATTTT. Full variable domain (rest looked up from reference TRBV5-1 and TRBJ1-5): KAGVTQTPRYLIKTRGQQVTLSCSPISGHRSVSWYQQTPGQGLQFLFEYFSETQRNKGNFPGRFSGRQFSNSRSEMNVSTLELGDSALYLCASSLAGNQPQHFGDGTRLSIL.